This T cell receptor beta chain is from a study of CD8+ T cells in alopecia areata. The study's findings and limits: Compared with normal scalp, lesional scalp had higher clonality and more expanded CD8+ clones. Researchers say the link of baseline CD8+ expansion to response remains uncertain, with one nonresponder.

As for treatment: oral pan-JAK inhibitor, 5-10 mg twice daily. Regarding this clone: Antigen unknown.

Extraction of RNA preceded its reverse transcription into cDNA, which served as the sequencing template. TCRdb's copy holds only in-frame clones and misses some; the assay was immunoSEQ multiplex PCR. The sample shows more than 110,000 clones, less than 70% of them seen only once. This CDR3 has 17 amino acids. The junction had 17 bases not matched to a gene; V was cut back by 5 bases and J by 8 bases. CDR1 LNHDA and CDR2 SQIVND come from the germline V gene (reference sequence). The chain has TRBV19 and TRBJ2-1; 8 bases agree with TRBD2. The material was CD8+ T cells sorted from blood, obtained at week 4, from a patient treated with tofacitinib. This clonotype originated in a human donor with alopecia areata. CDR3 amino acids: CASSQVGLVPSIDEQFF. The CDR3 bases are TGTGCCAGTAGTCAGGTGGGACTAGTGCCCTCAATCGATGAGCAGTTCTTC.